These 14 T cell receptor beta chains share one sample of origin, sequenced in a study of shared clonotypes between healthy human individuals. The assay was immunoSEQ multiplex PCR, and TCRdb's table has in-frame clones only and misses some. This table holds 600,000 to 800,000 clones, 72% found once. What was sequenced was memory CD4+ T cells sorted from blood. Subset described: CD45RA-negative fraction. The receptors here all came from a woman in her thirties in good health.

This clone was found many times. The chain uses TRBV6-1 and TRBJ2-1, with 7 bases lining up with TRBD2. Per germline, CDR1 MNHNS and CDR2 SASEGT. The CDR3 extends over 12 amino acids. The trim removed 4 bases at V and 12 bases at J, leaving 6 bases unmatched. The DNA of the CDR3 is TGTGCCAGCAGTGCCCGGCCGGGGGGGCAGTTCTTC. Amino acid sequence: CASSARPGGQFF.

V and J are TRBV20-1 and TRBJ2-1; TRBD2 is a possible D gene (6 bases). Germline V lookup: CDR1 DFQATT, CDR2 SNEGSKA (reference sequence). The CDR3 consists of 10 residues. With 6 bases removed from V and 9 bases from J, the gap between germline ends came to 9 bases. The CDR3 loop reads CSAAGFEQFF. CDR3 coding DNA: TGCAGTGCGGCGGGATTTGAGCAGTTCTTC.

The gene calls are TRBV6-6 and TRBJ1-2, with D possibly matching TRBD1 (5 bases). This CDR3 is 14 amino acids long. Between the trimmed V and J ends, which lost 0 bases and 12 bases, there was a span of 17 bases. Germline loops: CDR1 MNHNY, CDR2 SVGAGI (reference sequence). CDR3 nucleotide sequence: TGTGCCAGCAGTTACTCGGGGACGGAGTCCATCGACACCTTC. This codes for CASSYSGTESIDTF.

The chain links TRBV6-6 to TRBJ2-2, with D unresolved. With 8 bases removed from V and 0 bases from J, the gap between germline ends came to 7 bases. CDR3 length: 13 residues. CDR1 is MNHNY and CDR2 is SVGAGI in the germline V gene (reference sequence). The CDR3 loop is CASWAPNTGELFF. The CDR3 bases are TGTGCCAGCTGGGCGCCGAACACCGGGGAGCTGTTTTTT.

The V gene is TRBV5-1, the J gene TRBJ2-1; possibly TRBD1 or TRBD2 for D (5 bases each). V was pared by 0 bases and J by 5 bases, with 9 bases between. The length of the CDR3 is 14 residues. CDR1 and CDR2 from the germline V gene are SGHRS and YFSETQ. CDR3 in DNA: TGCGCCAGCAGCTTGGGAACGGGGCACAATGAGCAGTTCTTC. As protein: CASSLGTGHNEQFF.

The chain is built from TRBV15 and TRBJ2-5, with D possibly being TRBD1 (6 bases). V gave up 6 bases and J gave up 3 bases, with 8 bases separating them. The CDR3 loop spans 12 amino acids. The germline V gene has CDR1 LNHNV and CDR2 YYDKDF (reference sequence). The CDR3 region has the DNA TGTGCCACCAGGAGGACAGAAGAGACCCAGTACTTC. This encodes CATRRTEETQYF.

A few counts support this clone. The gene calls are TRBV28 and TRBJ1-5; D remains unclear. The germline gives CDR1 MDHEN, CDR2 SYDVKM. Trimming shortened V by 3 bases and J by 2 bases, and 17 bases separated the two germline ends. This CDR3 has 17 amino acids. CDR3 residues: CASSFTSVRWGNQPQHF. The CDR3 DNA is TGTGCCAGCAGTTTTACCTCAGTTCGGTGGGGCAATCAGCCCCAGCATTTT.

The genes are TRBV18 and TRBJ1-1; D call uncertain. Trimming left V 6 bases short and J 2 bases short, with 16 bases between. The CDR3 covers 15 residues. Germline loops: CDR1 KGHSH, CDR2 LQKENI. The CDR3 nucleotides read TGTGCCAGCTCCGCACCCCCAGGCACAAACACTGAAGCTTTCTTT. Protein: CASSAPPGTNTEAFF.

The chain uses TRBV7-9 and TRBJ2-7; D might be TRBD1 or TRBD2, each matching 8 bases. The CDR3 length is 15 residues. Trimming took off 7 bases at V and 3 bases at J, with 19 bases between the two ends. Germline V gene data show CDR1 as SEHNR and CDR2 as FQNEAQ (reference sequence). In nucleotides, the CDR3 is TGTGCCAGCACTCAGGGGGCGAGCGGGGGCTACGAGCAGTACTTC. Protein: CASTQGASGGYEQYF.

About this clone itself: Additional DNA sequences in this sample encode the identical CDR3. The rearrangement uses TRBV5-1 and TRBJ2-7; 11 nucleotides line up with TRBD2. The CDR3 runs to 15 residues. V lost 2 bases and J lost 1; bases outside the gene matches: 2. Germline lookup yields CDR1 SGHRS and CDR2 YFSETQ. This chain's CDR3 is CASSFRTSGSYEQYF. The CDR3 DNA reads as TGCGCCAGCAGCTTTCGGACTAGCGGGTCCTACGAGCAGTACTTC.

V is TRBV25-1 and J is TRBJ1-2; 11 bases are a match to TRBD1. There are 16 residues in the CDR3. Trimming cost V 9 bases and J 4 bases; bases outside gene matches: 13. Per the germline V gene, CDR1 is MGHDK and CDR2 is SYGVNS. The CDR3 here is CASATSGTGGTYGYTF. The CDR3 DNA is TGTGCCAGTGCTACCTCCGGGACAGGGGGTACCTATGGCTACACCTTC.

The V and J genes are TRBV9 and TRBJ1-5, with 11 positions matching TRBD1. Per the germline V gene, CDR1 is SGDLS and CDR2 is YYNGEE. The CDR3 totals 15 residues. The J segment lost 9 bases and the V segment lost 3 bases, leaving 8 bases of the junction unmatched. The DNA for the CDR3 is TGTGCCAGCAGCGGCGGGACAGGGGGTACGTGGCCCCAGCATTTT. Translating it yields CASSGGTGGTWPQHF. Together with reference TRBV9 and TRBJ1-5, the CDR3 gives the full variable domain: DSGVTQTPKHLITATGQRVTLRCSPRSGDLSVYWYQQSLDQGLQFLIQYYNGEERAKGNILERFSAQQFPDLHSELNLSSLELGDSALYFCASSGGTGGTWPQHFGDGTRLSIL.

The CDR3 sequence is CASSSTTERRLWSGYTF. DNA of the CDR3: TGTGCCAGCAGCTCCACCACAGAGAGGCGTCTTTGGAGTGGCTACACCTTC. The V call is TRBV7-9, the J call TRBJ1-2; D unclear. Trimming removed 4 bases at V and 7 bases at J, with 25 bases between. Germline CDR1 SEHNR, CDR2 FQNEAQ (reference sequence). This CDR3 has 17 amino acids.

The CDR3 bases are TGTGCCAGCAGCTTAGGAGGTAGCGGGAGGGCGGACATTCAGTACTTC. Its translation: CASSLGGSGRADIQYF. The chain joins TRBV7-6 to TRBJ2-4, with TRBD2 identical over 11 bases. The V and J ends lost 1 base and 8 bases, in that order; junction bases with no gene match: 7. Germline V lookup: CDR1 SGHVS, CDR2 FNYEAQ. There are 16 residues in the CDR3. The whole variable domain, remainder taken from reference TRBV7-6 and TRBJ2-4, is GAGVSQSPRYKVTKRGQDVALRCDPISGHVSLYWYRQALGQGPEFLTYFNYEAQQDKSGLPNDRFSAERPEGSISTLTIQRTEQRDSAMYRCASSLGGSGRADIQYFGAGTRLSVL.